This T cell receptor beta chain appears in the sequencing data of a study of blood T cell repertoires in COVID-19. Per germline, CDR1 SGHRS and CDR2 YFSETQ. CDR3 size: 16 residues. Unmatched junction bases numbered 9, after V lost 3 bases and J lost 4 bases. TCRdb keeps only in-frame clones here, not all; method: immunoSEQ multiplex PCR. The table lists some 150,000 clones, approximately 89% of them singletons. Material for sequencing was peripheral blood. The sequence was obtained from a human donor in a cohort sampled during active COVID-19. The chain employs TRBV5-1 and TRBJ2-1; 8 positions match TRBD1. CDR3 sequence: CASSWTGTGTYNEQFF. CDR3 in DNA: TGCGCCAGCAGCTGGACCGGGACAGGAACGTACAATGAGCAGTTCTTC.